The T cell receptor (beta chain) under discussion was sequenced for a study of blood T cell repertoires in COVID-19. Overall study: Samples came from the United States, Italy and Spain, spanning acute and convalescent COVID-19. Sources were T cells, B-cell-depleted T cells, or PBMCs; the material itself was cDNA or gDNA.

Original processing notes: Amplification from reference gene primers served as the basis for estimated nucleated cell counts. The table came from immunoSEQ multiplex PCR; TCRdb's copy has only in-frame clones and leaves some out. V, J and clone size derive from that table, while D and trimming were established from the DNA sequence. The data show some 100,000 clones, less than 90% seen once. This CDR3 comprises 15 residues. Germline V gene lookup returns CDR1 SGHNT and CDR2 YYREEE (reference sequence). V was shortened by 3 bases and J by 4 bases, with 11 bases between the two germline ends. Sequenced input: peripheral blood. This sequence joins TRBV5-4 and TRBJ1-6; no clear D. The TCR sequence derives from a man in his 70s who had recovered from COVID-19. The CDR3 here is CASSSIGGYNSPLHF. The CDR3 nucleotides are TGTGCCAGCAGCTCTATAGGCGGGTATAATTCACCCCTCCACTTT.